This T cell receptor beta chain stems from a study of blood T cell repertoires in COVID-19. Across the whole study: Acute and convalescent COVID-19 samples came from the United States, Italy and Spain.

The germline V gene encodes CDR1 SGHVS and CDR2 FQNEAQ. V was clipped by 5 bases and J by 6 bases, with 7 bases between them. This CDR3 has 11 amino acids. Per the original data handling: Reference gene primer amplification in the assay estimated nucleated cell counts. Data came from immunoSEQ multiplex PCR; TCRdb stores just in-frame clones and leaves some out. That table gives V, J and clone size, and the DNA gave D and trimming. The sample records some 200,000 clones, roughly nine tenths being singletons. Material: PBMCs or T cells enriched from blood (not recorded which). The V and J genes are TRBV7-8 and TRBJ1-1; D not certain. This TCR was sampled from a woman in her thirties who had recovered from COVID-19. The CDR3 DNA is TGTGCCAGCAGCCCCCAGTCTGAAGCTTTCTTT. Encoded protein: CASSPQSEAFF.